A single sample gave rise to the 2 T cell receptor beta chains below, sequenced in a study of T cell responses to AZD1222 COVID-19 vaccine. Only in-frame clones appear in the TCRdb table, and some are missing; sequencing was by immunoSEQ multiplex PCR. The data hold tens of thousands of clones, with over 60% observed a single time. This specimen was peripheral blood, taken 28 days after the second dose of the MenACWY control vaccine. The receptors were sampled from an adult who received the MenACWY meningococcal vaccine as a control.

The rearrangement uses TRBV5-6 and TRBJ2-1; 11 nucleotides line up with TRBD1. With V trimmed by 5 bases and J by 6 bases, 7 bases remained unmatched. The CDR3 extends over 15 amino acids. Germline V lookup: CDR1 SGHDT, CDR2 YYEEEE. CDR3 in DNA: TGTGCCAGCAGAGCGGGACAGGGGGGTGTCAATGAGCAGTTCTTC. This gives the protein CASRAGQGGVNEQFF.

CDR3 sequence (DNA): TGTGCCAGCAGTGAAGACGGGGAGCTGTTTTTT. Translating it yields CASSEDGELFF. The chain employs TRBV2 and TRBJ2-2; no firm D call. V shed 1 base and J shed 7 bases, with 1 base lying between them. CDR3 length: 11 residues. In germline, CDR1 is SNHLY, CDR2 FYNNEI. The whole variable domain, filled in from reference TRBV2 and TRBJ2-2, reads EPEVTQTPSHQVTQMGQEVILRCVPISNHLYFYWYRQILGQKVEFLVSFYNNEISEKSEIFDDQFSVERPDGSNFTLKIRSTKLEDSAMYFCASSEDGELFFGEGSRLTVL.